This TCR beta chain was recorded in a study of T cell responses to AZD1222 COVID-19 vaccine. Libraries were prepared by immunoSEQ multiplex PCR; TCRdb keeps only in-frame clonotypes and omits some of them. Of approximately 150,000 clones in the sample, approximately 94% were seen once. Study results and limitations: Sampling captured repertoires only after the peak T cell response.

Comment on this clone: Its antigen is undetermined.

Trimming removed 2 bases at V and 3 bases at J, with 8 bases between. Germline-derived CDR1 and CDR2 are LGHDT and YNNKEL (reference sequence). The CDR3 is 14 residues long. This receptor was identified in an adult in good health. The V gene is TRBV3-1 (or the pseudogene TRBV3-2), the J gene TRBJ2-1; a possible D gene is TRBD1 (5 bases). This specimen consisted of peripheral blood, obtained on day 0 of AZD1222 vaccination. CDR3 sequence (DNA): TGTGCCAGCAGCCAACAGGGTCACTACAATGAGCAGTTCTTC. Translating it yields CASSQQGHYNEQFF.